The clone carrying this TCR beta chain was observed a handful of times. Its antigen is undetermined. This specimen belongs to a study of response to subunit inactivated influenza vaccine. TCRdb redid the calling of the RT-PCR reads with MiXCR, one entry per CDR3 protein. The profile shows under 800,000 distinct CDR3 sequences, 11% to 15% of them singletons. The study's findings and limits: Few new T cells, the authors suggested, are recruited by each seasonal influenza vaccination.

Germline CDR1 SGHTA, CDR2 FQGNSA. The J segment lost 8 bases and the V segment lost 0 bases, leaving 3 bases of the junction unmatched. The CDR3 is 16 amino acids. The sequence was collected from a man in his forties or fifties who received an inactivated influenza vaccine. Specimen: PBMCs from blood, collected less than 15 days before vaccination. The V gene is TRBV7-2, the J gene TRBJ2-1; 14 nucleotides match TRBD2. The DNA for the CDR3 is TGTGCCAGCAGCTTAGCCGGACTAGCGGGAGGATATGAGCAGTTCTTC. Its translation: CASSLAGLAGGYEQFF.